Shown below are 20 T cell receptor beta chains from a single sample sequenced in a study of T cells in tumors after PD-1 blockade. The repertoire was sequenced with immunoSEQ multiplex PCR; TCRdb's copy has only in-frame clones and lacks some. The data hold about 47,000 clones, with 75% to 80% observed a single time. This specimen consisted of PBMCs, obtained before anti-PD-1 treatment. These TCRs come from a human donor with basal cell carcinoma.

The rearrangement links TRBV9 to TRBJ1-3, with D hard to call. Trimming removed 0 bases from V and 2 bases from J, with 18 bases in between. In germline, CDR1 is SGDLS, CDR2 YYNGEE. This CDR3 has 18 amino acids. The CDR3 reads CASSVEPPGFGAGNTIYF. As DNA, the CDR3 is TGTGCCAGCAGCGTAGAACCCCCCGGGTTCGGCGCTGGAAACACCATATATTTT. Full variable domain (missing parts from reference TRBV9 and TRBJ1-3): DSGVTQTPKHLITATGQRVTLRCSPRSGDLSVYWYQQSLDQGLQFLIQYYNGEERAKGNILERFSAQQFPDLHSELNLSSLELGDSALYFCASSVEPPGFGAGNTIYFGEGSWLTVV.

The J gene is TRBJ1-1, the V gene TRBV6-6; possible D gene TRBD1, 5 bases. Germline-derived CDR1 and CDR2 are MNHNY and SVGAGI (reference sequence). V lost 2 bases and J 1 base, leaving 8 bases between the germline ends. The CDR3 contains 14 residues. CDR3 residues: CASSYRGTNTEAFF. The CDR3 coding sequence is TGTGCCAGCAGTTACAGAGGGACGAACACTGAAGCTTTCTTT.

CDR3 protein: CASGRQNQPQHF. For the CDR3, the DNA is TGTGCCAGCGGACGGCAAAATCAGCCCCAGCATTTT. The J gene is TRBJ1-5, the V gene TRBV19, with unresolved D. The CDR3 has 12 amino acids. V lost 9 bases, J lost 4 bases, and 10 bases lay in between. The germline V gene encodes CDR1 LNHDA and CDR2 SQIVND (reference sequence).

The chain combines TRBV5-6 with TRBJ2-2; D unresolved. The CDR3 has 15 residues. V was pared by 1 base and J by 0 bases, with 7 bases between. CDR1 and CDR2 (germline): SGHDT, YYEEEE. Here the CDR3 DNA reads TGTGCCAGCAGCTTGCCAGGTTCGAACACCGGGGAGCTGTTTTTT. Its protein is CASSLPGSNTGELFF.

V and J are TRBV5-4 and TRBJ1-2, with TRBD1 matching over 11 bases. Germline-derived CDR1 and CDR2 are SGHNT and YYREEE (reference sequence). CDR3 length: 16 residues. V shed 4 bases, J shed 7 bases, and the junction held 12 bases outside the gene matches. The CDR3 here is CASSPQEDRGRGGYTF. CDR3 nucleotide sequence: TGTGCCAGCAGCCCCCAAGAGGACAGGGGGCGCGGTGGCTACACCTTC.

The chain joins TRBV6-1 to TRBJ1-2, with 7 bases identical to TRBD1. Unmatched junction bases numbered 7, after V lost 3 bases and J lost 0 bases. CDR3 size: 16 residues. Germline lookup yields CDR1 MNHNS and CDR2 SASEGT. The CDR3 reads CASSEGQTKPNYGYTF. The DNA of the CDR3 is TGTGCCAGCAGTGAGGGACAGACCAAACCTAACTATGGCTACACCTTC.

The chain is built from TRBV29-1 and TRBJ1-1; D is undetermined. Deletions cut 3 bases from V and 3 bases from J, with 11 bases between. Germline V CDR1 and CDR2: SQVTM, ANQGSEA. CDR3 size: 13 residues. Written as DNA, the CDR3 is TGCAGCGTTGATCGGTTTATCGACACTGAAGCTTTCTTT. It codes for CSVDRFIDTEAFF.

The chain is built from TRBV3-1 (or the pseudogene TRBV3-2) and TRBJ1-2, with TRBD1 matching 7 bases. Germline V gene lookup returns CDR1 LGHDT and CDR2 YNNKEL (reference sequence). V dropped 3 bases and J dropped 4; count of bases not matched to a gene: 2. This CDR3 region has 13 residues. This CDR3 reads CASSQDRSYGYTF. The CDR3, as DNA: TGTGCCAGCAGCCAGGACAGGTCCTATGGCTACACCTTC.

The chain recombines TRBV30 with TRBJ1-6; D remains unclear. V was clipped by 1 base and J by 0 bases, with 7 bases between them. CDR3 length: 15 amino acids. Germline CDR1 reads GTSNPN; CDR2 reads SVGIG (reference sequence). The CDR3 coding sequence is TGTGCCTGGAGTGCCGGCGGCTCCTATAATTCACCCCTCCACTTT. Its translation: CAWSAGGSYNSPLHF.

The CDR3 loop is CASSEGDRDGYTF. DNA of the CDR3: TGTGCCAGCAGTGAGGGGGACAGGGATGGCTACACCTTC. The chain carries TRBV28 and TRBJ1-2; 9 nucleotides line up with TRBD1. The CDR3 extends over 13 amino acids. V lost 5 bases, J lost 6 bases, and 4 bases stayed unmatched. The germline CDR1 and CDR2 sequences are MDHEN and SYDVKM.

V is TRBV7-9 and J is TRBJ2-1; a weak D match, TRBD2 (5 bases). The CDR3 is 9 residues long. CDR1 is SEHNR, CDR2 FQNEAQ, per germline (reference sequence). The CDR3 DNA sequence: TGTCGAGGGAACAATGAGCAGTTCTTC. Translation gives CRGNNEQFF.

This chain joins TRBV4-1 and TRBJ2-1; D gene ambiguous. Trimming took off 5 bases at V and 0 bases at J, with 14 bases between the two ends. Germline CDR1 MGHRA, CDR2 YSYEKL. The CDR3 has 16 residues. The CDR3 nucleotides read TGCGCCAGCAGCTCAATTGATATTGTCTCCTACAATGAGCAGTTCTTC. Protein sequence: CASSSIDIVSYNEQFF.

This chain joins TRBV7-8 and TRBJ2-1; 9 bases are shared with TRBD2. CDR3 length equals 16 residues. With V trimmed by 3 bases and J by 5 bases, 8 bases remained unmatched. Looked up from germline, CDR1 is SGHVS and CDR2 is FQNEAQ. The CDR3 DNA is TGTGCCAGCAGCTTGTTGGCGGGAGGGCTTAACAATGAGCAGTTCTTC. Its protein product is CASSLLAGGLNNEQFF.

This chain uses TRBV6-2 or TRBV6-3 with TRBJ1-2, with D hard to call. Germline V lookup: CDR1 MNHEY, CDR2 SVGEGT. Between the trimmed V and J ends, which lost 4 bases and 4 bases, there was a span of 10 bases. The CDR3 is 13 amino acids. The CDR3 is CASSFGSPYGYTF. CDR3 in DNA: TGTGCCAGCAGTTTCGGATCGCCCTATGGCTACACCTTC.

The chain has TRBV6-8 and TRBJ2-3; 8 bases match TRBD2. This CDR3 spans 16 amino acids. In germline, CDR1 is MNHGY, CDR2 SAAAGT. V shed 6 bases, J shed 0 bases, and the junction held 8 bases outside the gene matches. CDR3 DNA: TGTGCCAGCAGAGATGGACTAGCCCTGAGCACAGATACGCAGTATTTT. It is translated as CASRDGLALSTDTQYF.

The rearrangement links TRBV2 to TRBJ2-1; D unresolved. Looked up from germline, CDR1 is SNHLY and CDR2 is FYNNEI. The CDR3 sequence is 13 residues long. The V gene lost 4 bases and the J gene lost 4 bases, with 8 bases spanning the gap. Here the CDR3 DNA reads TGTGCCAGCAGTGTGGACGAGTACAATGAGCAGTTCTTC. Translated, it gives CASSVDEYNEQFF.

The V gene is TRBV5-6, the J gene TRBJ1-2; 11 bases match TRBD1. V was pared by 4 bases and J by 8 bases, with 4 bases of the junction left unmatched. The CDR3 spans 13 residues. Looked up from germline, CDR1 is SGHDT and CDR2 is YYEEEE. The CDR3 loop is CASSGQGAQGYTF. The CDR3 DNA is TGTGCCAGCAGCGGACAGGGGGCGCAGGGCTACACCTTC. The complete variable domain, with remaining parts taken from reference TRBV5-6 and TRBJ1-2, reads DAGVTQSPTHLIKTRGQQVTLRCSPKSGHDTVSWYQQALGQGPQFIFQYYEEEERQRGNFPDRFSGHQFPNYSSELNVNALLLGDSALYLCASSGQGAQGYTFGSGTRLTVV.

In this sample, this clone turned up a few times. This chain links TRBV2 with TRBJ1-2; possibly TRBD1 for D (5 bases). Trimming shortened V by 7 bases and J by 1 base, and 7 bases separated the two germline ends. Per germline, CDR1 SNHLY and CDR2 FYNNEI. The CDR3 extends over 12 amino acids. The CDR3 region is CASTGGNYGYTF. The DNA of the CDR3 is TGTGCCAGCACCGGGGGTAACTATGGCTACACCTTC.

This chain links TRBV24-1 with TRBJ2-3; the match to TRBD1 covers 12 bases. Germline V gene lookup returns CDR1 KGHDR and CDR2 SFDVKD. The CDR3 is 16 residues long. Unmatched junction bases numbered 6, after V lost 3 bases and J lost 6 bases. The CDR3, as DNA: TGTGCCACCAGTGATCCCGGGACAGGGGGCGCGGATACGCAGTATTTT. Its protein is CATSDPGTGGADTQYF.

This chain joins TRBV6-6 and TRBJ1-5, with D tentatively TRBD1 (5 bases). The V gene's germline CDR1 is MNHNY and CDR2 SVGAGI (reference sequence). CDR3 length: 16 amino acids. Trimming left V 4 bases short and J 4 bases short, with 17 bases between. Here the CDR3 reads CASSSSTGDRNQPQHF. The CDR3 DNA reads TGTGCCAGCAGTTCTTCAACCGGGGACCGTAATCAGCCCCAGCATTTT.